This T cell receptor (gamma chain) was recovered during a study of γδ T cells in repeated Plasmodium falciparum infection (dated by TCRdb to the early 2020s). Regarding the complete study: The natural-infection arm enrolled Malian children exposed to intense seasonal malaria transmission and compared the Malian children with Australian children matched for age and gender. The study examined how repeated Plasmodium falciparum infection shapes the human gammadelta T cell repertoire, using natural infection in Mali and controlled human malaria infection. Samples from controlled-infection subjects were taken at baseline, just before selected infections, and 21 days after each infection. Five malaria-naive U.S. adults underwent four controlled human malaria infections by bites from P. falciparum NF54-infected Anopheles stephensi mosquitoes over approximately 600 days. Malian gammadelta TCR repertoires were analysed cross-sectionally during no-transmission periods and longitudinally across acute febrile malaria episodes.

Broader findings and caveats from the paper: Repeated controlled infections appeared to drive waves of new clonotype selection in Vdelta2-negative, largely Vdelta1+, gammadelta TCR repertoires. Generalizability was limited because the Malian cohort was drawn from a small rural village of predominantly one ethnic group. Analysis of inter-individual variability in gammadelta T cell responses was limited by the small size of the controlled-infection cohort. Vgamma9/Vdelta2+ TCR repertoires showed a highly stable polyclonal repertoire over time and infection, with many inter-individual overlapping TCRgamma sequences. Compared with Australian children, Malian children appeared to have Vdelta2-negative gammadelta TCR repertoires that were more clonally expanded, less diverse and less shared.

Vgamma9/Vdelta2+ and Vdelta2-negative gammadelta T cell populations were flow-sorted from peripheral blood mononuclear cells for bulk TCR repertoire analysis. Turning to this clone: Its binding antigen is unknown. Base qualities are not at hand, and no much larger clone is one base apart.

The library was obtained by multiplex PCR. Sequencer: Illumina MiSeq. Every sorted gammadelta T cell sample had both its TCR gamma (TRG) and TCR delta (TRD) chains sequenced. As for the original processing: Clonotype tree plots, accumulated frequency of the top 20 clonotypes, diversity index (DI) and D75 metrics were included in the repertoire analyses. For TCRdb, the public reads were processed anew by CATT, and duplicate DNA sequences were folded into one row. These V and J calls derive from TCRdb rather than the authors' analysis. The sample table shows about 30,000 gamma-chain clones, and 1.4% are seen once. The leading ten clones occupy 15% to 20% of the sample. Relative to germline, V is missing 6 bases and J is missing 8 bases, with 13 bases of the junction outside any gene match. Per the germline V gene (reference sequence), GITISATS is the CDR1 and ISYDGTV is the CDR2. Including the terminal cysteine and phenylalanine, the CDR3 comprises 13 residues. Only the CDR3 DNA is retained, 39 bases long and in frame from the first base.

The sequencing sample was made of gamma-delta T cells from blood. This clonotype was sampled from a pool of human donors (malaria-infected and uninfected, not separated). The V and J segments used are TRGV9 and TRGJ1 or TRGJ2. The J gene is absent in TCRdb and was assigned here via DNA matching to germline. The base sequence is TGTGCCTTGTGGAGGCGACCGGGGGATAAGAAACTCTTT. Translated, this gives CALWRRPGDKKLF.